These 23 T cell receptor beta chains originate from one sample sequenced in a study. A single record per CDR3 protein comes from TCRdb applying MiXCR to the 5' RACE reads. The data hold about 55,000 distinct CDR3 sequences, with approximately 17% observed a single time. The sequencing sample was made of naive CD4+ T cells sorted from blood. This sample's subset: naive CD4+ T cells, CD4+CD45RA+CD25-. These receptors were collected from a female donor with breast cancer.

This clonotype was detected ten times or more. V is TRBV6-5 and J is TRBJ2-1, with D possibly being TRBD1 (6 bases). V gave up 6 bases and J gave up 11 bases, with 17 bases separating them. Germline V lookup: CDR1 MNHEY, CDR2 SVGAGI. CDR3 length: 13 residues. CDR3 in DNA: TGTGCCAGCAGGAGGGACACCCTCTCTCAGCAGTTCTTC. Translating it yields CASRRDTLSQQFF.

The chain joins TRBV12-3 or TRBV12-4 to TRBJ1-4, with a weak D call TRBD1 (6 bases). This CDR3 spans 13 amino acids. Trimming stripped 2 bases from V and 8 bases from J, with 9 bases between. CDR3 DNA sequence: TGTGCCAGCAGTTTAACTGGGGGCGAAAAACTGTTTTTT. Translated: CASSLTGGEKLFF.

This clonotype was seen at least ten times. The chain has TRBV5-1 and TRBJ1-2; unclear D gene. This CDR3 has 15 residues. Between the trimmed V and J ends, which lost 4 bases and 6 bases, there was a span of 19 bases. Germline V CDR1 and CDR2: SGHRS, YFSETQ. CDR3 sequence: CASSTDEPYVDGYTF. As DNA, the CDR3 is TGCGCCAGCAGCACCGACGAGCCTTATGTGGATGGCTACACCTTC.

The rearrangement joins TRBV6-5 to TRBJ1-6, with D possibly matching TRBD1 (5 bases). The germline gives CDR1 MNHEY, CDR2 SVGAGI. The CDR3 loop spans 18 amino acids. Deletions cut 0 bases from V and 3 bases from J, with 15 bases between. The CDR3 bases are TGTGCCAGCAGTTACTCGAGTATAGGGGAGGGCTATAATTCACCCCTCCACTTT. The encoded protein is CASSYSSIGEGYNSPLHF.

This chain links TRBV2 with TRBJ1-4, with D unclear. Germline V lookup: CDR1 SNHLY, CDR2 FYNNEI. The CDR3 covers 15 residues. V was trimmed by 1 base and J by 10 bases, leaving 16 bases between them. The CDR3 protein is CASSEGPRGPGKLFF. In DNA, the CDR3 is TGTGCCAGCAGTGAAGGCCCCCGGGGTCCTGGAAAACTGTTTTTT.

This clonotype was recorded many times. The CDR3 region is CASSESSGGTQYF. The DNA of the CDR3 is TGCGCCAGCAGTGAGTCATCCGGGGGGACCCAGTACTTC. The chain links TRBV10-2 to TRBJ2-5, with D possibly TRBD2 on 6 matching bases. Germline-derived CDR1 and CDR2 are WSHSY and SAAADI. V lost 0 bases and J 7 bases, leaving 9 bases between the germline ends. CDR3 length equals 13 residues.

The chain employs TRBV4-2 and TRBJ2-1; possible D gene TRBD2, 6 bases. The CDR3 is 16 residues long. Trimming removed 4 bases from V and 1 base from J, with 14 bases in between. Germline CDR1 and CDR2: LGHNA and YNFKEQ. CDR3 loop: CASSPGSTRSYNEQFF. CDR3 bases: TGTGCCAGCAGCCCCGGGAGTACACGTTCCTACAATGAGCAGTTCTTC.

This clonotype was seen a single time. The conserved phenylalanine or tryptophan is not found at the CDR3 terminus, so this likely reflects a read error. The V gene is TRBV10-3, the J gene TRBJ2-3; tentatively, D is TRBD2 (6 bases). Trimming removed 6 bases at V and 2 bases at J, with 12 bases between. The CDR3 has 14 residues. Germline V gives CDR1 ENHRY, CDR2 SYGVKD. In nucleotides, the CDR3 is TGTGCCATCAGGCCCAGCGGGCTCACAGATACGCAGTATTCT. Residues: CAIRPSGLTDTQYS.

This clonotype showed up many times. The chain combines TRBV20-1 with TRBJ2-1; D could derive from TRBD1 or TRBD2 (5 bases each). Trimming cost V 6 bases and J 6 bases, with 18 bases left between them. From germline, CDR1 is DFQATT and CDR2 SNEGSKA (reference sequence). CDR3 length: 14 residues. CDR3 residues: CSAPGTTPLNEQFF. DNA of the CDR3: TGCAGTGCCCCCGGGACCACCCCCCTCAATGAGCAGTTCTTC.

In this sample, this clonotype turned up a few times. This chain uses TRBV9 with TRBJ1-1, with D uncertain. The CDR3 has 16 amino acids. Germline V gene sequence: CDR1 SGDLS, CDR2 YYNGEE. The V gene lost 3 bases and the J gene lost 0 bases, with 15 bases spanning the gap. The CDR3 protein is CASSAHEGQMNTEAFF. DNA of the CDR3: TGTGCCAGCAGCGCCCACGAAGGCCAAATGAACACTGAAGCTTTCTTT.

This clonotype has a count of ten or more. This sequence joins TRBV10-3 and TRBJ2-6; D is unclear. V lost 3 bases to trimming and J lost 4 bases, with 4 bases between them. Germline CDR1 reads ENHRY; CDR2 reads SYGVKD. The CDR3 length is 13 residues. The DNA of the CDR3 is TGTGCCATCAGTGATAACGGGGCCAACGTCCTGACTTTC. Amino acids: CAISDNGANVLTF.

This chain uses TRBV21-1 with TRBJ2-3; no check of the table's D call, TRBD1, against the DNA was made. TRBV21-1 has pseudogene status. The CDR3 contains 19 residues. The CDR3 DNA is TGTGCCAGCACCCTAAAGGGGGGTGCTGCTCTCTCTAGCACAGATACGCAGTATTTT. Its protein is CASTLKGGAALSSTDTQYF.

CDR3 residues: CASSEDPASTDTQYF. The CDR3 DNA reads as TGTGCCAGCAGTGAAGACCCAGCTAGCACAGATACGCAGTATTTT. The gene calls are TRBV2 and TRBJ2-3; D gene unclear. Trimming left V 1 base short and J 0 bases short, with 8 bases between. This CDR3 comprises 15 residues. Germline V gives CDR1 SNHLY, CDR2 FYNNEI. The full variable domain, with the rest looked up from reference TRBV2 and TRBJ2-3, is EPEVTQTPSHQVTQMGQEVILRCVPISNHLYFYWYRQILGQKVEFLVSFYNNEISEKSEIFDDQFSVERPDGSNFTLKIRSTKLEDSAMYFCASSEDPASTDTQYFGPGTRLTVL.

The chain recombines TRBV4-1 with TRBJ2-7; 11 bases are shared with TRBD2. J was trimmed by 7 bases and V by 4 bases; bases with no gene match: 9. This CDR3 is built from 15 residues. Germline V gene sequence: CDR1 MGHRA, CDR2 YSYEKL. The CDR3 spells CASSRKLAGEGEQYF. The CDR3 region has the DNA TGCGCCAGCAGCCGAAAACTAGCGGGAGAGGGGGAGCAGTACTTC.

The chain has TRBV12-3 or TRBV12-4 and TRBJ1-1, with D uncertain. CDR3 length: 13 residues. V lost 6 bases and J 0 bases, leaving 8 bases between the germline ends. In nucleotides, the CDR3 is TGTGCCAGCAGATCGACGGTGAACACTGAAGCTTTCTTT. Translating it yields CASRSTVNTEAFF.

The chain employs TRBV3-1 and TRBJ2-6; D remains ambiguous. V lost 1 base and J lost 0, with 19 bases in between. Germline lookup yields CDR1 LGHDT and CDR2 YNNKEL (reference sequence). The CDR3 has 20 amino acids. The CDR3 is CASSQALGGSLGSGANVLTF. The CDR3 DNA reads TGTGCCAGCAGCCAAGCTTTGGGCGGTAGCCTGGGCTCTGGGGCCAACGTCCTGACTTTC.

About this clonotype itself: A much larger clone lies a single base off, so this may be a read error. The gene calls are TRBV5-1 and TRBJ1-5; TRBD1 is a possible D gene (5 bases). This CDR3 spans 15 amino acids. Germline assignment: CDR1 SGHRS and CDR2 YFSETQ. V was trimmed by 3 bases and J by 5 bases, leaving 15 bases between them. Written as DNA, the CDR3 is TGCGCCAGCAGCTGGACATGGGGCTACGATCAGCCCCAGCATTTT. It is translated as CASSWTWGYDQPQHF.

This clonotype has a handful of counts. This sequence joins TRBV6-1 and TRBJ2-7; the D gene could be TRBD1 or TRBD2 (5 bases each). This CDR3 spans 13 amino acids. Trimming took off 7 bases at V and 3 bases at J, with 13 bases between the two ends. Looked up from germline, CDR1 is MNHNS and CDR2 is SASEGT. CDR3 nucleotides: TGTGCCAGCACCCCCGGGACGTACTACGAGCAGTACTTC. As protein: CASTPGTYYEQYF.

The rearrangement uses TRBV5-8 and TRBJ2-7, with 9 bases matching TRBD1. J gave up 5 bases and V 4 bases, and 10 bases lay outside the gene matches. Germline V CDR1 and CDR2: SGHTS, YDEGEE. There are 15 residues in the CDR3. The CDR3 region is CASSPWRGQGNEQYF. The CDR3 DNA follows: TGTGCCAGCAGCCCCTGGCGGGGACAGGGAAACGAGCAGTACTTC.

The chain employs TRBV19 and TRBJ2-7; 7 bases align to TRBD1. The length of the CDR3 is 15 residues. J lost 0 bases, V lost 3 bases, and 5 bases had no gene match. In germline, CDR1 is LNHDA, CDR2 SQIVND (reference sequence). CDR3 amino acids: CASSMETGSSYEQYF. The CDR3 nucleotides read TGTGCCAGTAGTATGGAGACAGGGAGCTCCTACGAGCAGTACTTC.

About this clonotype: This may be a read error, as it is one base from a much larger clone. The chain links TRBV24-1 to TRBJ2-3; unclear D gene. CDR3 length: 13 residues. In germline, CDR1 is KGHDR, CDR2 SFDVKD. This chain's CDR3 is CSTSDPLGDTQYF. The CDR3 DNA follows: TGTTCCACCAGTGATCCCCTGGGGGATACGCAGTATTTT.

This clonotype was seen many times. The gene calls are TRBV6-5 and TRBJ2-6; possible D gene TRBD2, 5 bases. This CDR3 has 17 residues. V was cut by 2 bases and J by 2 bases, with 13 bases left in between. From germline, CDR1 is MNHEY and CDR2 SVGAGI. This chain's CDR3 is CASSYKPTGAGANVLTF. The CDR3 DNA sequence: TGTGCCAGCAGTTACAAGCCCACCGGGGCTGGGGCCAACGTCCTGACTTTC.

The chain combines TRBV5-1 with TRBJ2-5; unclear D gene. Trimming took off 0 bases at V and 0 bases at J, with 6 bases between the two ends. From germline, CDR1 is SGHRS and CDR2 YFSETQ. The CDR3 spans 14 residues. The CDR3 DNA sequence: TGCGCCAGCAGCTTGGGCCCAAACCAAGAGACCCAGTACTTC. This codes for CASSLGPNQETQYF. The entire variable domain, with the rest obtained from reference TRBV5-1 and TRBJ2-5, is as follows: KAGVTQTPRYLIKTRGQQVTLSCSPISGHRSVSWYQQTPGQGLQFLFEYFSETQRNKGNFPGRFSGRQFSNSRSEMNVSTLELGDSALYLCASSLGPNQETQYFGPGTRLLVL.